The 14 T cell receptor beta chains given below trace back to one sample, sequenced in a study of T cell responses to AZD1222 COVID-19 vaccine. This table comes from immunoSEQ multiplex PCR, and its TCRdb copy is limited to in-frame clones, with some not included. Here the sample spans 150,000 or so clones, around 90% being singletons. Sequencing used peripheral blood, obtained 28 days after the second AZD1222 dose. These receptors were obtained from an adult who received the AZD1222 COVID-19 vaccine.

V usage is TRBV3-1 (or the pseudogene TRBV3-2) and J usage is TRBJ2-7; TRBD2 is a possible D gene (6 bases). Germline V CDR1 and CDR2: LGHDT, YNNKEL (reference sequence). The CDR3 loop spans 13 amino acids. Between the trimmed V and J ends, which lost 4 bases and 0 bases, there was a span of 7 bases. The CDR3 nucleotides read TGTGCCAGCAGCCTGGACTACTCCTACGAGCAGTACTTC. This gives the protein CASSLDYSYEQYF.

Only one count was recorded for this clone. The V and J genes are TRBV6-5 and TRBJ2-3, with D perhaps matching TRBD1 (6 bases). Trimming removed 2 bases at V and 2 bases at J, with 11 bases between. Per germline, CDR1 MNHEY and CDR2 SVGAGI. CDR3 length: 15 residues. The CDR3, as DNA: TGTGCCAGCAGTTACCGCGGACAGCCCACAGATACGCAGTATTTT. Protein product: CASSYRGQPTDTQYF.

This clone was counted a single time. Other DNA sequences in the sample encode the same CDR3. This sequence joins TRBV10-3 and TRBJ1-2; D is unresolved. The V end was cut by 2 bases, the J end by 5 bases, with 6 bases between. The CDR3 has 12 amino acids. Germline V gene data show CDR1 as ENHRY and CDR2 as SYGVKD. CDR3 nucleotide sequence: TGTGCCATCAGTGAGAGGGAGTATGGCTACACCTTC. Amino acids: CAISEREYGYTF.

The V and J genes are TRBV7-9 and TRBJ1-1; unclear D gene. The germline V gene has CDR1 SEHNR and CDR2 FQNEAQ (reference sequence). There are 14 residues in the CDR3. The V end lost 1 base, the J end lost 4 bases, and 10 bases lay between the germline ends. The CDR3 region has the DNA TGTGCCAGCAGCTTAGGAGGGCGGGGCACTGAAGCTTTCTTT. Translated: CASSLGGRGTEAFF. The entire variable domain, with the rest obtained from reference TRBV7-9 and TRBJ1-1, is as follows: DTGVSQNPRHKITKRGQNVTFRCDPISEHNRLYWYRQTLGQGPEFLTYFQNEAQLEKSRLLSDRFSAERPKGSFSTLEIQRTEQGDSAMYLCASSLGGRGTEAFFGQGTRLTVV.

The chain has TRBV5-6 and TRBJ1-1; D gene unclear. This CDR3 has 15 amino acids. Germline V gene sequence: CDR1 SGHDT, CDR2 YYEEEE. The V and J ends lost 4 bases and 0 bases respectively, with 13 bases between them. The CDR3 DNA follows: TGTGCCAGCAGCCCTTCGCCTACACTGAACACTGAAGCTTTCTTT. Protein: CASSPSPTLNTEAFF.

Here the CDR3 DNA reads TGCAGCGTTGAAGGTAGCCGGAGCGGGGAAGATCTCCAAGAGACCCAGTACTTC. Its protein product is CSVEGSRSGEDLQETQYF. This chain connects TRBV29-1 to TRBJ2-5, with 7 bases identical to TRBD2. Germline V CDR1 and CDR2: SQVTM, ANQGSEA. The CDR3 is made up of 18 amino acids. Trimming removed 1 base from V and 1 base from J; junction bases left unmatched: 15.

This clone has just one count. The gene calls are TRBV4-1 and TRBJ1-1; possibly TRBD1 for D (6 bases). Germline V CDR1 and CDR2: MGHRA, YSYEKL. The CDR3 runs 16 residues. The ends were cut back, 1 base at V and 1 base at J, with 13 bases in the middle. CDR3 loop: CASSQALRTENTEAFF. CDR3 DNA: TGCGCCAGCAGCCAAGCTCTCCGGACAGAGAACACTGAAGCTTTCTTT.

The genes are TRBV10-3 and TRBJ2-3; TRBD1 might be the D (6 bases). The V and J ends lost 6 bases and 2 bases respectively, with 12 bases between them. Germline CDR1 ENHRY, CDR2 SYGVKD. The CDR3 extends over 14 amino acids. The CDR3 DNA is TGTGCCATCAGCCGGGACAAAGACACAGATACGCAGTATTTT. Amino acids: CAISRDKDTDTQYF.

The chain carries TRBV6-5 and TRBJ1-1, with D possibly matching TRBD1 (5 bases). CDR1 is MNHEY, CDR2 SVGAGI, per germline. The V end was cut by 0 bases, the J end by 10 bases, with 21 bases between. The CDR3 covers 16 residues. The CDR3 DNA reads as TGTGCCAGCAGTTACTCTTCCACAGGAGGGGTTAGAAGAGCTTTCTTT. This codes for CASSYSSTGGVRRAFF.

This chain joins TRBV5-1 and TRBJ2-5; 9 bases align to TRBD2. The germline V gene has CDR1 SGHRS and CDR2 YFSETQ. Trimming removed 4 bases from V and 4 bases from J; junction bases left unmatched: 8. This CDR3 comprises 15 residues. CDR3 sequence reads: CASSVLAGVGETQYF. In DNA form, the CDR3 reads TGCGCCAGCAGCGTATTAGCGGGAGTCGGAGAGACCCAGTACTTC.

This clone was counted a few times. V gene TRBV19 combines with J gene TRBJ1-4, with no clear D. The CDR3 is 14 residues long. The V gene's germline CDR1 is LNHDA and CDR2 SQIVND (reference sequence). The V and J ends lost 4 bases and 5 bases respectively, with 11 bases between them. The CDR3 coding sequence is TGTGCCAGTAGTACGCGACGGTGGAATGAAAAACTGTTTTTT. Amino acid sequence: CASSTRRWNEKLFF.

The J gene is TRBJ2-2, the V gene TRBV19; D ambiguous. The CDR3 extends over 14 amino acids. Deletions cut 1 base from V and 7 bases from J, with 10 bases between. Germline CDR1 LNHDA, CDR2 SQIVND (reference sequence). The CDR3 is CASSIAPYSGELFF. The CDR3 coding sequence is TGTGCCAGTAGTATAGCCCCCTATAGCGGGGAGCTGTTTTTT.

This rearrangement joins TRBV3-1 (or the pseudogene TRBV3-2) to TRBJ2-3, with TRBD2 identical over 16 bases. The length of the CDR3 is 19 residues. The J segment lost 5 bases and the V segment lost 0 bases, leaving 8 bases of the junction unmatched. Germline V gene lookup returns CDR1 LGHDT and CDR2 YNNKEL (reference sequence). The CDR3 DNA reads TGTGCCAGCAGCCAAGATGGGACTAGCGGGGGGGTACCTGAAGATACGCAGTATTTT. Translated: CASSQDGTSGGVPEDTQYF.

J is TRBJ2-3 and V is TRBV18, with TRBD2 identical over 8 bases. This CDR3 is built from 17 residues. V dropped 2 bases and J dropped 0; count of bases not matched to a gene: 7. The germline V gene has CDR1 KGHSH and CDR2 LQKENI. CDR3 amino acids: CASSPNRQRGSTDTQYF. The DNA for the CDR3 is TGTGCCAGCTCACCAAATAGGCAGCGGGGGAGCACAGATACGCAGTATTTT. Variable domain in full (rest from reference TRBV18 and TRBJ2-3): NAGVMQNPRHLVRRRGQEARLRCSPMKGHSHVYWYRQLPEEGLKFMVYLQKENIIDESGMPKERFSAEFPKEGPSILRIQQVVRGDSAAYFCASSPNRQRGSTDTQYFGPGTRLTVL.